The 25 T cell receptor beta chains below come from one sample, sequenced in a study of T cell responses to AZD1222 COVID-19 vaccine. Generated by immunoSEQ multiplex PCR, the TCRdb table keeps only in-frame clones and is missing some. The data contain 100,000 to 130,000 clones, around nine tenths of them singletons. The material was peripheral blood, obtained on day 0 of MenACWY control vaccination. The receptor set was obtained from an adult in good health.

The V gene is TRBV2, the J gene TRBJ2-1, with a possible D match to TRBD2 (5 bases). The germline V and J ends were trimmed by 6 bases and 13 bases, with 13 bases remaining between them. Germline V CDR1 and CDR2: SNHLY, FYNNEI. CDR3 size: 11 residues. CDR3 nucleotides: TGTGCCAGCAGGAACCTAGCTCCACAGTTCTTC. Protein sequence: CASRNLAPQFF. Drawing the rest from reference TRBV2 and TRBJ2-1, the complete variable domain is EPEVTQTPSHQVTQMGQEVILRCVPISNHLYFYWYRQILGQKVEFLVSFYNNEISEKSEIFDDQFSVERPDGSNFTLKIRSTKLEDSAMYFCASRNLAPQFFGPGTRLTVL.

This clone was seen a single time. V and J are TRBV6-5 and TRBJ2-7; 7 positions match TRBD2. This CDR3 comprises 14 residues. J was trimmed by 2 bases and V by 6 bases; bases with no gene match: 7. The V gene's germline CDR1 is MNHEY and CDR2 SVGAGI. In DNA, the CDR3 is TGTGCCAGCAGCACGGGGGGTACAACCTACGAGCAGTACTTC. Translated, it gives CASSTGGTTYEQYF.

CDR3 in DNA: TGTGCCAGCAGTTTAATGGGGGTGTACAATGAGCAGTTCTTC. Translated, it gives CASSLMGVYNEQFF. V is TRBV27 and J is TRBJ2-1, with D possibly called TRBD1 or TRBD2 (5 bases each). V was cut by 2 bases and J by 4 bases, with 9 bases left in between. Germline CDR1 is MNHEY and CDR2 is SMNVEV (reference sequence). The CDR3 length is 14 residues.

This sequence joins TRBV7-6 and TRBJ2-7, with 7 bases that match TRBD1. The germline V gene has CDR1 SGHVS and CDR2 FNYEAQ. The CDR3 loop spans 14 amino acids. V lost 8 bases to trimming and J lost 3 bases; unmatched junction nucleotides: 10. The CDR3 DNA is TGTGCCAGCGGCGGACAGGACTCCTACTACGAGCAGTACTTC. Translating it yields CASGGQDSYYEQYF.

The rearrangement joins TRBV10-3 to TRBJ2-3, with TRBD2 identical over 14 bases. The CDR3 covers 17 residues. J lost 5 bases, V lost 0 bases, and 4 bases had no gene match. Germline V gives CDR1 ENHRY, CDR2 SYGVKD. The CDR3, as DNA: TGTGCCATCAGTGAGTCGAGACTAGCGGGGGGGGTAGATACGCAGTATTTT. Its protein is CAISESRLAGGVDTQYF.

CDR3 nucleotide sequence: TGTGCCATCCGGCTAGCGGGGGACACCGGGGAGCTGTTTTTT. It codes for CAIRLAGDTGELFF. The gene calls are TRBV10-3 and TRBJ2-2, with 10 bases that match TRBD2. Trimming removed 8 bases from V and 3 bases from J; junction bases left unmatched: 3. This CDR3 spans 14 amino acids. CDR1 is ENHRY and CDR2 is SYGVKD in the germline V gene.

The table lists this clone with a count of one. The chain couples TRBV6-5 to TRBJ1-3, with D unclear. The V gene lost 6 bases and the J gene lost 3 bases, with 9 bases spanning the gap. Germline V CDR1 and CDR2: MNHEY, SVGAGI. This CDR3 contains 13 residues. The CDR3, as DNA: TGTGCCAGCAGGCCCCGAGTTGGAAACACCATATATTTT. Protein product: CASRPRVGNTIYF.

This clone occurred once. CDR3 amino acids: CASSWGTGELFF. CDR3 nucleotides: TGTGCCAGCAGCTGGGGGACCGGGGAGCTGTTTTTT. The chain joins TRBV5-4 to TRBJ2-2, with D possibly called TRBD1 or TRBD2 (5 bases each). This CDR3 has 12 amino acids. Germline V gene data show CDR1 as SGHNT and CDR2 as YYREEE (reference sequence). V shed 3 bases and J shed 5 bases, with 5 bases lying between them. The full variable domain, completed using reference TRBV5-4 and TRBJ2-2, is ETGVTQSPTHLIKTRGQQVTLRCSSQSGHNTVSWYQQALGQGPQFIFQYYREEENGRGNFPPRFSGLQFPNYSSELNVNALELDDSALYLCASSWGTGELFFGEGSRLTVL.

J is TRBJ1-5 and V is TRBV5-6; 7 bases match TRBD1. V was pared by 4 bases and J by 4 bases, with 8 bases of the junction left unmatched. Germline V CDR1 and CDR2: SGHDT, YYEEEE. The CDR3 spans 15 residues. CDR3 coding DNA: TGTGCCAGCAGCCCGTGGGACAGCCTAAATCAGCCCCAGCATTTT. It encodes CASSPWDSLNQPQHF. Using reference TRBV5-6 and TRBJ1-5 for the parts outside the CDR3, the full variable domain is DAGVTQSPTHLIKTRGQQVTLRCSPKSGHDTVSWYQQALGQGPQFIFQYYEEEERQRGNFPDRFSGHQFPNYSSELNVNALLLGDSALYLCASSPWDSLNQPQHFGDGTRLSIL.

The V call is TRBV5-1, the J call TRBJ1-6; D perhaps matches TRBD1 (6 bases). V shed 1 base and J shed 0 bases, with 17 bases lying between them. Germline V gene sequence: CDR1 SGHRS, CDR2 YFSETQ. The CDR3 spans 19 residues. The CDR3 DNA follows: TGCGCCAGCAGCTTGTCCAGCAGACAGGCAAGCTCCTATAATTCACCCCTCCACTTT. This translates into CASSLSSRQASSYNSPLHF.

V usage is TRBV6-6 and J usage is TRBJ1-1, with D possibly matching TRBD1 (5 bases). This CDR3 contains 16 residues. The V gene lost 5 bases and the J gene lost 7 bases, with 23 bases spanning the gap. The V gene's germline CDR1 is MNHNY and CDR2 SVGAGI (reference sequence). The CDR3 loop is CASSVRVGAREGEAFF. DNA of the CDR3: TGTGCCAGCAGTGTAAGGGTAGGGGCCCGGGAAGGTGAAGCTTTCTTT.

About this clone: This sample includes further DNA sequences coding for the same CDR3. The genes are TRBV20-1 and TRBJ1-5; D is ambiguous. V lost 6 bases, J lost 0 bases, and 9 bases lay in between. This CDR3 comprises 13 residues. Germline CDR1 is DFQATT and CDR2 is SNEGSKA (reference sequence). The CDR3 here is CSASPDSNQPQHF. Here the CDR3 DNA reads TGCAGTGCCAGTCCGGATAGCAATCAGCCCCAGCATTTT.

This rearrangement joins TRBV2 to TRBJ1-5; 9 positions agree with TRBD1. The CDR3 has 15 amino acids. V shed 7 bases, J shed 6 bases, and the junction held 10 bases outside the gene matches. Germline loops: CDR1 SNHLY, CDR2 FYNNEI. As DNA, the CDR3 is TGTGCCAGCACCGAAAGGACAGGGGTGGGTCAGCCCCAGCATTTT. This encodes CASTERTGVGQPQHF.

The chain is built from TRBV6-2 or TRBV6-3 and TRBJ2-2, with D perhaps matching TRBD1 or TRBD2 (6 bases each). V lost 2 bases to trimming and J lost 5 bases, with 12 bases between them. The CDR3 totals 15 residues. In germline, CDR1 is MNHEY, CDR2 SVGEGT. The CDR3 sequence is CASSYGGQSTGELFF. The CDR3 DNA follows: TGTGCCAGCAGTTACGGGGGGCAATCTACCGGGGAGCTGTTTTTT.

The chain is built from TRBV10-2 and TRBJ1-1, with 7 bases matching TRBD1. The CDR3 extends over 12 amino acids. V shed 6 bases, J shed 3 bases, and the junction held 1 base outside the gene matches. CDR1 WSHSY and CDR2 SAAADI come from the germline V gene. The CDR3 spells CASRGQYTEAFF. The CDR3 nucleotides read TGCGCCAGCAGGGGACAGTACACTGAAGCTTTCTTT.

V is TRBV13 and J is TRBJ1-2; TRBD1 aligns across 9 bases. CDR1 is PRHDT, CDR2 FYEKMQ, per germline (reference sequence). With 4 bases clipped from V and 4 bases from J, the junction kept 7 bases outside the gene matches. The CDR3 is 15 residues long. The CDR3 nucleotides read TGTGCCAGCAGCTCCGGGACAGGGACGGCCTATGGCTACACCTTC. Its translation: CASSSGTGTAYGYTF.

The chain has TRBV2 and TRBJ1-5; a possible D gene is TRBD1 (5 bases). The CDR3 sequence is 13 residues long. V was clipped by 2 bases and J by 5 bases, with 7 bases between them. CDR1 SNHLY and CDR2 FYNNEI come from the germline V gene. DNA of the CDR3: TGTGCCAGCAGTGAAAGGGGACATCAGCCCCAGCATTTT. Encoded protein: CASSERGHQPQHF.

CDR3 sequence (DNA): TGTGCCAGCAGCGCCCGGGACAGGGGGAGGGATACGCAGTATTTT. Amino acid sequence: CASSARDRGRDTQYF. The chain uses TRBV9 and TRBJ2-3, with 11 positions matching TRBD1. CDR3 size: 15 residues. Unmatched junction bases numbered 6, after V lost 3 bases and J lost 6 bases. Germline assignment: CDR1 SGDLS and CDR2 YYNGEE.

There are a few counts of this clone. The chain employs TRBV11-2 and TRBJ1-2; D is unresolved. Germline CDR1 is SGHAT and CDR2 is FQNNGV. This CDR3 has 13 amino acids. The V and J ends lost 2 bases and 4 bases respectively, with 8 bases between them. The CDR3, as DNA: TGTGCCAGCAGCTTACGGCTGTCCTATGGCTACACCTTC. It translates to CASSLRLSYGYTF.

V and J are TRBV9 and TRBJ1-1; D is unresolved. This CDR3 region has 15 residues. V gave up 2 bases and J gave up 1 base, with 12 bases separating them. From germline, CDR1 is SGDLS and CDR2 YYNGEE. The DNA for the CDR3 is TGTGCCAGCAGCGTTCGTCCAGGAACGAACACTGAAGCTTTCTTT. It codes for CASSVRPGTNTEAFF.

This clone came up a few times. The chain recombines TRBV28 with TRBJ1-5, with D perhaps matching TRBD1 (5 bases). The CDR3 is 16 residues long. Trimming removed 7 bases at V and 4 bases at J, with 20 bases between. From germline, CDR1 is MDHEN and CDR2 SYDVKM. CDR3 bases: TGTGCCAGCACCCCTCCTGGACATGGAGGGAATCAGCCCCAGCATTTT. Its translation: CASTPPGHGGNQPQHF.

The chain has TRBV6-1 and TRBJ1-5; D gene uncertain. The germline V gene has CDR1 MNHNS and CDR2 SASEGT. V was shortened by 2 bases and J by 5 bases, with 13 bases between the two germline ends. The CDR3 contains 15 residues. DNA for the CDR3: TGTGCCAGCAGTGAAATCGGGCCCCTTGATCAGCCCCAGCATTTT. This gives the protein CASSEIGPLDQPQHF.

This chain joins TRBV28 and TRBJ1-5, with D possibly TRBD1 on 6 matching bases. CDR1 is MDHEN, CDR2 SYDVKM, per germline. Trimming pared 7 bases from V and 4 bases from J, leaving 20 bases between. There are 16 residues in the CDR3. The CDR3 bases are TGTGCCAGCAACACCGTGGGGGGGGCCCGGAATCAGCCCCAGCATTTT. Translating it yields CASNTVGGARNQPQHF. Variable domain in full (rest from reference TRBV28 and TRBJ1-5): DVKVTQSSRYLVKRTGEKVFLECVQDMDHENMFWYRQDPGLGLRLIYFSYDVKMKEKGDIPEGYSVSREKKERFSLILESASTNQTSMYLCASNTVGGARNQPQHFGDGTRLSIL.

The rearrangement uses TRBV3-1 (or the pseudogene TRBV3-2) and TRBJ1-2, with D unclear. Germline CDR1 is LGHDT and CDR2 is YNNKEL (reference sequence). The germline V and J ends were trimmed by 0 bases and 4 bases, with 12 bases remaining between them. The CDR3 runs 15 residues. CDR3 in amino acids: CASSQDAPPFYGYTF. In DNA, the CDR3 is TGTGCCAGCAGCCAAGATGCGCCGCCGTTCTATGGCTACACCTTC.

The chain has TRBV28 and TRBJ1-5, with TRBD1 matching 11 bases. The CDR3 spans 15 residues. V lost 5 bases to trimming and J lost 6 bases; unmatched junction nucleotides: 6. In germline, CDR1 is MDHEN, CDR2 SYDVKM. The chain's CDR3 is CASSGTGGYGQPQHF. As DNA, the CDR3 is TGTGCCAGCAGTGGGACAGGGGGATATGGTCAGCCCCAGCATTTT.